The clone carrying this T cell receptor beta chain was observed a handful of times. The antigen is undetermined. The CDR3 spans 15 residues. The germline V gene has CDR1 MNHEY and CDR2 SMNVEV (reference sequence). J gave up 6 bases and V 5 bases, and 9 bases lay outside the gene matches. This entry is derived from a study of cytomegalovirus exposure and HLA in healthy donors. Study-wide context: An earlier analysis identified 100 million to 130 million unique TCR beta sequences in about 179 million T cells.

The study ran its PCR with 60 Vbeta and 13 Jbeta primers. Assay: immunoSEQ multiplex PCR; the TCRdb copy retains only in-frame clones and omits some. Among roughly 180,000 clones, 84% were seen once, and the ten largest hold around 0.26%. Findings and caveats of the study: Among TCR beta chains, those listed as cytomegalovirus-associated numbered fewer than 200.

The chain combines TRBV27 with TRBJ2-2; 7 nucleotides match TRBD2. The sequenced sample consisted of PBMCs. The sequence was collected from a boy between 10 and 17 years old in good health and CMV-seronegative. This chain's CDR3 is CASSELGGGPGELFF. CDR3 coding DNA: TGTGCCAGCAGTGAGCTGGGGGGAGGGCCCGGGGAGCTGTTTTTT.